This T cell receptor (beta chain) originates from a study of blood T cell repertoires in COVID-19. Background on the study: Both acute and convalescent COVID-19 samples were obtained from the United States, Italy and Spain.

Clinical history reported by participants formed the basis on which cohorts were assigned. Assay used: immunoSEQ multiplex PCR; TCRdb lists only in-frame clones, some missing. The table lists about 180,000 clones, more than 75% of them singletons. Germline lookup yields CDR1 MGHDK and CDR2 SYGVNS. This CDR3 spans 14 amino acids. V was pared by 5 bases and J by 2 bases, with 7 bases between. This chain uses TRBV25-1 with TRBJ2-6; D may be TRBD2 (5 bases). The receptor's source is a woman aged 25 to 39 who had recovered from COVID-19. Sequencing used PBMCs or T cells enriched from blood (not recorded which). The CDR3 nucleotides read TGTGCCAGCAGTTGGGGAGCTGGGGCCAACGTCCTGACTTTC. Translating gives CASSWGAGANVLTF. The full variable domain, its missing parts supplied by reference TRBV25-1 and TRBJ2-6, is EADIYQTPRYLVIGTGKKITLECSQTMGHDKMYWYQQDPGMELHLIHYSYGVNSTEKGDLSSESTVSRIRTEHFPLTLESARPSHTSQYLCASSWGAGANVLTFGAGSRLTVL.